This passage covers 19 T cell receptor beta chains from one sample sequenced in a study of CXCR3-negative and CXCR3-positive naive CD8 T cells. Study results and limitations: The study found more hydrophobic TRB CDR3s in CXCR3-positive naive cells than in CXCR3-negative naive cells.

cDNA libraries for TRB were generated by 5' RACE incorporating UMI labels. Each CDR3 protein gets one entry in TCRdb, which reprocessed the 5' RACE reads and gives no DNA. The table for this sample gives about 98,000 distinct CDR3 sequences. These TCRs' antigens remain unknown. The sample was naive CXCR3+ CD8+ T cells from blood. Subset here: CD45RO-CCR7+CD27+CD95- naive CD8+ T cells expressing CXCR3 (TNR3+). The receptors derive from a human donor in good health. Some clones in this sample may be carry-over from other donors' samples.

This rearrangement joins TRBV9 to TRBJ2-3. Germline V gives CDR1 SGDLS, CDR2 YYNGEE. The CDR3 length is 18 residues. CDR3 loop: CASSAAFGEKHDSDTQYF.

The rearrangement joins TRBV7-9 to TRBJ2-7; without DNA, the TCRdb call of TRBD1 cannot be checked. This CDR3 has 14 residues. CDR1 is SEHNR and CDR2 is FQNEAQ in the germline V gene (reference sequence). The CDR3 protein is CASSGQHLSYEQYF.

The chain employs TRBV7-9 and TRBJ1-1. In germline, CDR1 is SEHNR, CDR2 FQNEAQ (reference sequence). There are 16 residues in the CDR3. The CDR3 is CASSGAKTSMNTEAFF. Supplemented by reference TRBV7-9 and TRBJ1-1, the full variable domain reads DTGVSQNPRHKITKRGQNVTFRCDPISEHNRLYWYRQTLGQGPEFLTYFQNEAQLEKSRLLSDRFSAERPKGSFSTLEIQRTEQGDSAMYLCASSGAKTSMNTEAFFGQGTRLTVV.

This sequence joins TRBV7-9 and TRBJ2-7; TCRdb indicates TRBD2, and absent DNA this call remains unverified. CDR1 and CDR2 (germline): SEHNR, FQNEAQ (reference sequence). The CDR3 contains 12 residues. CDR3 sequence: CAAGWSSYEQYF.

The J gene is TRBJ2-5, the V gene TRBV28; TCRdb's assignment of TRBD1 cannot be checked, as there is no DNA. The germline gives CDR1 MDHEN, CDR2 SYDVKM. The CDR3 loop spans 14 amino acids. Here the CDR3 reads CASSLRTGIETQYF.

The rearrangement uses TRBV12-3 or TRBV12-4 and TRBJ2-2; the TCRdb call, TRBD1, lacks DNA for checking. This CDR3 is 16 amino acids long. The chain's CDR3 is CASRSSYRERNGELFF.

The V call is TRBV7-9, the J call TRBJ1-5. Per germline, CDR1 SEHNR and CDR2 FQNEAQ (reference sequence). This CDR3 contains 14 residues. Here the CDR3 reads CASSLVARDQPQHF.

The J gene is TRBJ2-1, the V gene TRBV5-5; absent DNA, TCRdb's TRBD2 call cannot be checked. Germline V gene lookup returns CDR1 SGHKS and CDR2 YYEKEE (reference sequence). The CDR3 has 16 amino acids. CDR3: CASSYYTSGINNEQFF.

The genes are TRBV7-9 and TRBJ1-1; TCRdb proposes TRBD1, but this gene call is untestable without DNA. The CDR3 is 17 residues long. Germline assignment: CDR1 SEHNR and CDR2 FQNEAQ (reference sequence). The CDR3 loop reads CASSLLESGMEGAEAFF.

This chain links TRBV14 with TRBJ2-3. The CDR3 length is 15 residues. Germline CDR1 SGHDN, CDR2 FVKESK. The CDR3 protein is CASSQDVDFRDTQYF.

The chain employs TRBV21-1 and TRBJ1-5. TRBV21-1 is recorded as a pseudogene. This CDR3 is 14 amino acids long. The CDR3 region is CASRKGQRSRPQHF.

The V gene is TRBV28, the J gene TRBJ2-3. The CDR3 spans 12 residues. The germline gives CDR1 MDHEN, CDR2 SYDVKM. This CDR3 is CASSFYTDTQYF.

The chain employs TRBV20-1 and TRBJ2-1. The CDR3 loop spans 14 amino acids. Germline CDR1 is DFQATT and CDR2 is SNEGSKA (reference sequence). The CDR3 sequence is CSATDGSSYNEQFF.

The V and J genes are TRBV20-1 and TRBJ2-7; TCRdb reports TRBD2, a call that lacks DNA to check it against. This CDR3 spans 14 amino acids. The germline gives CDR1 DFQATT, CDR2 SNEGSKA (reference sequence). The CDR3: CSARGGGIAEEQYF.

The chain couples TRBV5-1 to TRBJ2-7. The germline V gene encodes CDR1 SGHRS and CDR2 YFSETQ. CDR3 length: 13 amino acids. CDR3 in amino acids: CASSLDRSYEQYF.

The V call is TRBV28, the J call TRBJ1-6. The CDR3 is 15 residues long. Germline CDR1 is MDHEN and CDR2 is SYDVKM. This chain's CDR3 is CASLRGLSYNSPLHF.

The chain employs TRBV5-5 and TRBJ1-1. The CDR3 loop spans 13 amino acids. CDR1 is SGHKS, CDR2 YYEKEE, per germline (reference sequence). CDR3 loop: CASSLGGKTEAFF.

CDR3 residues: CASSPSGLHYNEQFF. The genes are TRBV14 and TRBJ2-1; TCRdb proposes TRBD2, but this gene call is untestable without DNA. Germline loops: CDR1 SGHDN, CDR2 FVKESK. CDR3 size: 15 residues.

This chain links TRBV7-9 with TRBJ2-3. Germline assignment: CDR1 SEHNR and CDR2 FQNEAQ (reference sequence). The CDR3 has 12 amino acids. CDR3 loop: CASSLETDTQYF. Using reference TRBV7-9 and TRBJ2-3 for the parts outside the CDR3, the full variable domain is DTGVSQNPRHKITKRGQNVTFRCDPISEHNRLYWYRQTLGQGPEFLTYFQNEAQLEKSRLLSDRFSAERPKGSFSTLEIQRTEQGDSAMYLCASSLETDTQYFGPGTRLTVL.